Reported below is one T cell receptor (beta chain). Its antigen is unidentified. Repertoires were generated with immunoSEQ multiplex PCR, while TCRdb's copy carries only in-frame clones and drops some. This sample has approximately 75,000 clones, with roughly nine tenths found just once. The sample is drawn from a study of identifying expanded T cells in peripheral blood. The CDR3 covers 15 residues. Germline loops: CDR1 LGHNA, CDR2 YSLEER. The trim removed 0 bases at V and 6 bases at J, leaving 7 bases unmatched. Study-level results: Clone count variance between roughly 2-week samples rose with total template count. Over approximately two and four weeks, about 15 and 18 clones changed, versus around 1.1 between replicates.

The rearrangement joins TRBV4-3 to TRBJ2-7, with 8 bases matching TRBD2. The receptor's source is a person between 18 and 70 years old in good health. Sequencing was done on a sample of blood. The CDR3 spells CASSQEEGTRREQYF. The CDR3 DNA reads as TGCGCCAGCAGCCAAGAAGAAGGGACTAGGCGCGAGCAGTACTTC.